This T cell receptor (beta chain) was sequenced for a study of blood T cell repertoires in COVID-19. Study-level background: Some COVID-19 samples were acute and others convalescent; all came from the United States, Italy and Spain.

Trimming removed 3 bases from V and 3 bases from J; junction bases left unmatched: 7. This CDR3 spans 16 amino acids. The germline V gene encodes CDR1 LNHNV and CDR2 YYDKDF (reference sequence). Ages ranged from roughly 18 to 100 years, with residence in 24 US areas. The repertoire was sequenced with immunoSEQ multiplex PCR; TCRdb's copy has only in-frame clones and lacks some. The table records more than 200,000 clones, approximately 88% of them present only once. This chain connects TRBV15 to TRBJ2-4; 8 bases are a match to TRBD2. The receptor comes from a woman in her 30s who had been exposed to COVID-19. The specimen sequenced was PBMCs or T cells enriched from blood (not recorded which). The CDR3 region has the DNA TGTGCCACCAGCAGGCCTGTGGGGACTAGCAAAAACATTCAGTACTTC. This sequence encodes CATSRPVGTSKNIQYF.